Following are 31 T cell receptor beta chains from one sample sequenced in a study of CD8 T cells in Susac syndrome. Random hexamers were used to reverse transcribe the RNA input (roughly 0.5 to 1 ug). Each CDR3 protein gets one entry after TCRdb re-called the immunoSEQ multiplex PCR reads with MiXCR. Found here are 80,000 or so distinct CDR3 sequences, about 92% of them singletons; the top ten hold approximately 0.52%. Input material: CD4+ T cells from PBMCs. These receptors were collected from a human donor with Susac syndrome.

The CDR3 nucleotides read TGTGCCAGCAGTTCGGGGACGGCAAATTCACCCCTCCACTTT. Its translation: CASSSGTANSPLHF. The rearrangement joins TRBV6-5 to TRBJ1-6; D may be TRBD1 (5 bases). This CDR3 is 14 amino acids long. Germline assignment: CDR1 MNHEY and CDR2 SVGAGI. Trimming took 4 bases from V and 7 from J, leaving 11 bases between them.

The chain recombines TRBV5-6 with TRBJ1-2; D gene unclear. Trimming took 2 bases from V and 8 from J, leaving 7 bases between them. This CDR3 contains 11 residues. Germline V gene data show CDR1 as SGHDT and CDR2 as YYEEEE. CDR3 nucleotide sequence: TGTGCCAGCAGCTTTGATAGAGGCTACACCTTC. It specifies CASSFDRGYTF. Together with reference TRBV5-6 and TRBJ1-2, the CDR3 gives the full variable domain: DAGVTQSPTHLIKTRGQQVTLRCSPKSGHDTVSWYQQALGQGPQFIFQYYEEEERQRGNFPDRFSGHQFPNYSSELNVNALLLGDSALYLCASSFDRGYTFGSGTRLTVV.

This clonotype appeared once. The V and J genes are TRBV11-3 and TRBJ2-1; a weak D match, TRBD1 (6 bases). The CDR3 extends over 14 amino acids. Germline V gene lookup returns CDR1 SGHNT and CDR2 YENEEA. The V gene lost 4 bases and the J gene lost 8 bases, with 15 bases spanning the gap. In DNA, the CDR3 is TGTGCCAGCAGCTCCCCCACAGGGACCGATGAGCAGTTCTTC. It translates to CASSSPTGTDEQFF. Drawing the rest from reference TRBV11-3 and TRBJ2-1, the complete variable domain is EAGVVQSPRYKIIEKKQPVAFWCNPISGHNTLYWYLQNLGQGPELLIRYENEEAVDDSQLPKDRFSAERLKGVDSTLKIQPAELGDSAVYLCASSSPTGTDEQFFGPGTRLTVL.

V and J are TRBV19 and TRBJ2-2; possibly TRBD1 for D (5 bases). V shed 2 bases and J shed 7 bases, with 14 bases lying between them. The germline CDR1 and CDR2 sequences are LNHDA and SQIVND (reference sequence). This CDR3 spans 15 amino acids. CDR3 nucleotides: TGTGCCAGTAGTATAATAACAGGATCCCACGGGGAGCTGTTTTTT. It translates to CASSIITGSHGELFF.

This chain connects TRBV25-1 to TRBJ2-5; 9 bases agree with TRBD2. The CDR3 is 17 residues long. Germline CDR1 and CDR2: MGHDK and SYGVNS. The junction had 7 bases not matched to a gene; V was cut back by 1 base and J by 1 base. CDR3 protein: CASSESGLANPQETQYF. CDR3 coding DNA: TGTGCCAGCAGTGAATCTGGACTAGCGAACCCCCAAGAGACCCAGTACTTC.

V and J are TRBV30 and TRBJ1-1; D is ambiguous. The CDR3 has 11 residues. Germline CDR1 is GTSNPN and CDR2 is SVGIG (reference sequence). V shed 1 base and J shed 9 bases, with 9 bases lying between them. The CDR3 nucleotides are TGTGCCTGGAGTGATCGCCAGAAAGCTTTCTTT. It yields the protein CAWSDRQKAFF.

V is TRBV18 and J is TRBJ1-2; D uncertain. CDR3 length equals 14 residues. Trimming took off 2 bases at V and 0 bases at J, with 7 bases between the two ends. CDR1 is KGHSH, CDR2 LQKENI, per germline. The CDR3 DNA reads TGTGCCAGCTCACCAGAGAGCTCTAACTATGGCTACACCTTC. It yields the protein CASSPESSNYGYTF. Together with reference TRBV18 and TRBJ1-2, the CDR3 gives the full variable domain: NAGVMQNPRHLVRRRGQEARLRCSPMKGHSHVYWYRQLPEEGLKFMVYLQKENIIDESGMPKERFSAEFPKEGPSILRIQQVVRGDSAAYFCASSPESSNYGYTFGSGTRLTVV.

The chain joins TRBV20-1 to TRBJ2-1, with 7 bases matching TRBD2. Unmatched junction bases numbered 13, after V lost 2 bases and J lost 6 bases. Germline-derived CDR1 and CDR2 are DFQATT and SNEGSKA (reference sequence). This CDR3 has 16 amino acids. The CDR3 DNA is TGCAGTGCTAGACCAACTGGGGGGAGGGTGTTCAATGAGCAGTTCTTC. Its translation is CSARPTGGRVFNEQFF.

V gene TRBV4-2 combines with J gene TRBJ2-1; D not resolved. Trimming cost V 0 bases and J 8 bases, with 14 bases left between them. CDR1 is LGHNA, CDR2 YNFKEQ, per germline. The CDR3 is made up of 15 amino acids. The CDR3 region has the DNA TGTGCCAGCAGCCAAGAAGTTGGCGTTCGGGATGAGCAGTTCTTC. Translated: CASSQEVGVRDEQFF.

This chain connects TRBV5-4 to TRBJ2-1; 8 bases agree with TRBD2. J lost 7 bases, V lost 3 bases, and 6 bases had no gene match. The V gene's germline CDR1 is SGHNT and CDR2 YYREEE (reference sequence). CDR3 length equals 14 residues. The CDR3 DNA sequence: TGTGCCAGCAGCTCCGGGACTAGGACAAATGAGCAGTTCTTC. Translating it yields CASSSGTRTNEQFF.

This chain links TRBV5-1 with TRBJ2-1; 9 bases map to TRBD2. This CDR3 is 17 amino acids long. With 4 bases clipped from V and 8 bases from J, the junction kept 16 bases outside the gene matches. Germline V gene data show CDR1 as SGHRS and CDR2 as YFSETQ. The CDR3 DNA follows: TGCGCCAGCAGCCCCCCAGGGGTAAGCGGGGGGTTCGATGAGCAGTTCTTC. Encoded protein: CASSPPGVSGGFDEQFF.

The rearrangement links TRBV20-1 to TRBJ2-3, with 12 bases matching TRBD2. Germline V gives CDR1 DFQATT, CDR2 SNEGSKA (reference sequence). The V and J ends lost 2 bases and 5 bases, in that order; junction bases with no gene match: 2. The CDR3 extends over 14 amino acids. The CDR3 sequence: CSARLAGGLDTQYF. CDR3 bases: TGCAGTGCTAGACTAGCGGGAGGGCTAGATACGCAGTATTTT.

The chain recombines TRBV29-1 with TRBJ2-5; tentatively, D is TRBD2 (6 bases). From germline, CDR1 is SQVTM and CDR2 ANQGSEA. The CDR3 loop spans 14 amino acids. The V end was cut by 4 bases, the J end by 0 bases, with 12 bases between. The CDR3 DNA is TGCAGCGTTGTATCGGGACTGCACCAAGAGACCCAGTACTTC. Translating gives CSVVSGLHQETQYF.

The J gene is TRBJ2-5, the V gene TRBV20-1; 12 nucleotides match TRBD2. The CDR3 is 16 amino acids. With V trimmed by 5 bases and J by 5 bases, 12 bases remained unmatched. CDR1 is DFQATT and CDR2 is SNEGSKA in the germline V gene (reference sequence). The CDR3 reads CSAAITRLAGVETQYF. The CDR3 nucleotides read TGCAGTGCTGCGATTACCCGACTAGCGGGGGTGGAGACCCAGTACTTC.

CDR3 sequence: CSASYPRTGGSGNTIYF. In nucleotides, the CDR3 is TGCAGTGCTAGTTATCCCAGGACTGGAGGCTCTGGAAACACCATATATTTT. This sequence joins TRBV20-1 and TRBJ1-3; unclear D gene. The V gene's germline CDR1 is DFQATT and CDR2 SNEGSKA (reference sequence). CDR3 length: 17 amino acids. Trimming removed 3 bases from V and 0 bases from J, with 18 bases in between.

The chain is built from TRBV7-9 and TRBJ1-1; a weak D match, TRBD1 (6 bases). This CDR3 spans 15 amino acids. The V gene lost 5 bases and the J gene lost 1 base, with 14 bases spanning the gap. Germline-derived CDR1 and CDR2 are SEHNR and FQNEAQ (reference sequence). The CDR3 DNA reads TGTGCCAGCAGCCAAAGTACAGGGCGGAACACTGAAGCTTTCTTT. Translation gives CASSQSTGRNTEAFF.

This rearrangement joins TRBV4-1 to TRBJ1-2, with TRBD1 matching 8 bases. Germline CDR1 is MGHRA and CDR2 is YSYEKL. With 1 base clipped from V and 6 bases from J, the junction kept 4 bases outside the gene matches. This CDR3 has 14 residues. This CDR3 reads CASSQATGGNGYTF. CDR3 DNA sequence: TGCGCCAGCAGCCAAGCAACAGGGGGGAATGGCTACACCTTC.

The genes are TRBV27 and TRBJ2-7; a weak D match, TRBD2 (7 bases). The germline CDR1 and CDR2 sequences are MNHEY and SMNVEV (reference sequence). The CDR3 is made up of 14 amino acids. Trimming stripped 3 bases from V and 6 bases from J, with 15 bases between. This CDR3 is CASSFGGAGGEQYF. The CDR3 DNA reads TGTGCCAGCAGTTTTGGGGGGGCGGGCGGCGAGCAGTACTTC.

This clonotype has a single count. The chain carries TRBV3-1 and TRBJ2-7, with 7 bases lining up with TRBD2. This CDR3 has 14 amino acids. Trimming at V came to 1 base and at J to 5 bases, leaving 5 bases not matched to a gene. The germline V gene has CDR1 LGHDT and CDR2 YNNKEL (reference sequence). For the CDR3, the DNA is TGTGCCAGCAGCCAAGGTGGGAGGGGCCACGAGCAGTACTTC. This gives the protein CASSQGGRGHEQYF.

The CDR3 nucleotides read TGCAGCGTTAAACCACGGGACACCATATATTTT. This sequence encodes CSVKPRDTIYF. The chain is built from TRBV29-1 and TRBJ1-3; unclear D gene. In germline, CDR1 is SQVTM, CDR2 ANQGSEA. The CDR3 has 11 residues. The germline V and J ends were trimmed by 5 bases and 8 bases, with 10 bases remaining between them.

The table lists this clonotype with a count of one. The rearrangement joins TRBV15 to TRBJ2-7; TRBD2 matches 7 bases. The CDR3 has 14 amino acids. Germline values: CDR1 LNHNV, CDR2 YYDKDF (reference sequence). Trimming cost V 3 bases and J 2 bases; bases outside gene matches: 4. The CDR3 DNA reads TGTGCCACCAGCAGCCGGGGAGGGGCCTACGAGCAGTACTTC. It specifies CATSSRGGAYEQYF.

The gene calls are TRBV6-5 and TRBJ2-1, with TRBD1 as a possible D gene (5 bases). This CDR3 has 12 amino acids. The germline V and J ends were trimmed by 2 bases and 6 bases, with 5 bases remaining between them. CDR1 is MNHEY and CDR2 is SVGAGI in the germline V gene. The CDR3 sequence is CASSYRGNEQFF. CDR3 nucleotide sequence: TGTGCCAGCAGTTACAGGGGCAATGAGCAGTTCTTC.

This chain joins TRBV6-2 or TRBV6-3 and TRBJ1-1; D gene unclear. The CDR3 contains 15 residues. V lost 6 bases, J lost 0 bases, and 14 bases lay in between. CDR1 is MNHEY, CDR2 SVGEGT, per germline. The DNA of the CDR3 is TGTGCCAGCAGAGACCTAGGAATTTTGAACACTGAAGCTTTCTTT. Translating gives CASRDLGILNTEAFF.

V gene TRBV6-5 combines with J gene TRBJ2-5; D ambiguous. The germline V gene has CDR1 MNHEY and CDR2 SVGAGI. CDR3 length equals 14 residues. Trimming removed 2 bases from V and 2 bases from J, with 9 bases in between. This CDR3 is CASSYGPLQETQYF. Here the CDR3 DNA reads TGTGCCAGCAGTTACGGACCGTTACAAGAGACCCAGTACTTC.

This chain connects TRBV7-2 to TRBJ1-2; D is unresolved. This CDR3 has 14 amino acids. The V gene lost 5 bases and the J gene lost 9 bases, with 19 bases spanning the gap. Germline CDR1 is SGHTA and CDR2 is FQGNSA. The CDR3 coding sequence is TGTGCCAGCAGCCAGTTGTCCGTCGCTTCAAGCTACACCTTC. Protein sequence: CASSQLSVASSYTF.

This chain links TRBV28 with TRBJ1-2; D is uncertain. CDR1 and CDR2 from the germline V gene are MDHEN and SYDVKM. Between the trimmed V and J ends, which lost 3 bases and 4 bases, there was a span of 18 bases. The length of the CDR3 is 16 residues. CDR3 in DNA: TGTGCCAGCAGTTTTAGCCAGTTCGACATGAGCTATGGCTACACCTTC. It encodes CASSFSQFDMSYGYTF.

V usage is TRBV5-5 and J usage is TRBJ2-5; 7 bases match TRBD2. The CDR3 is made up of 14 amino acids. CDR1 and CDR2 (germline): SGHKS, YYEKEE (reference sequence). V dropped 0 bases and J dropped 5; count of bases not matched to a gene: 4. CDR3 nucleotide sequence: TGTGCCAGCAGCTTGGACCCGGGAGGCGAGACCCAGTACTTC. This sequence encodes CASSLDPGGETQYF.

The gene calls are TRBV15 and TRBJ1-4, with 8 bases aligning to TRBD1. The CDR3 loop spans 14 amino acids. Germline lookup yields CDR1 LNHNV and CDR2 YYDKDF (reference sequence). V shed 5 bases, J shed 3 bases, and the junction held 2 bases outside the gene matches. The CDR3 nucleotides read TGTGCCACCAGCCGGACAGGGTCTAATGAAAAACTGTTTTTT. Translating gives CATSRTGSNEKLFF.

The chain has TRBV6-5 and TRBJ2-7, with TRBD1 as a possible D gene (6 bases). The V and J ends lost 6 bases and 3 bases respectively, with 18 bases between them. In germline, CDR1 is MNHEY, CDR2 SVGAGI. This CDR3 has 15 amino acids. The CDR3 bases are TGTGCCAGCAGCCTCTACCCTGGGGACAACTACGAGCAGTACTTC. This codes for CASSLYPGDNYEQYF.

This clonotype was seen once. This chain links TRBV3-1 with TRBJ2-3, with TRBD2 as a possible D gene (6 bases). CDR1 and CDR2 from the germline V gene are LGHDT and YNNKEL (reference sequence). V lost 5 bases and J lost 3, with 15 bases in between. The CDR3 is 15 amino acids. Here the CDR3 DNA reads TGTGCCAGCAGCTCACCGGGACTGGTGACAGATACGCAGTATTTT. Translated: CASSSPGLVTDTQYF.

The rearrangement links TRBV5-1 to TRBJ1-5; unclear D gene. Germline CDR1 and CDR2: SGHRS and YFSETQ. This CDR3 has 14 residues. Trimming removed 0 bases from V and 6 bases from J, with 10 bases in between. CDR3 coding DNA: TGCGCCAGCAGCTTGGATGGGTTCGGTCAGCCCCAGCATTTT. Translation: CASSLDGFGQPQHF.